The clone carrying this TCR beta chain was counted at least ten times. Its specificity is unknown. This sample is drawn from a study of human T cells and chemical hapten exposure. Overall study: TCR yield per sample varied, mainly due to pooled library volumes.

The time point was: healthy volunteer bleed at 2 weeks. Sequencing started from total RNA isolated from unfractionated whole blood. Under the authors' procedure: The number of TCRs in each sample had a median of approximately 96,000 and spanned about 23,224 to 690,600. One entry per CDR3 protein results from TCRdb running MiXCR on the RACE reads. The V and J calls were determined by TCRdb, not by the authors. This table holds about 45,000 distinct CDR3 sequences, about 4.5% found once. CDR3 length equals 13 residues. Germline V gene data show CDR1 as KGHSH and CDR2 as LQKENI. The V gene lost 2 bases and the J gene lost 11 bases, with 13 bases spanning the gap. Study-level points and caveats: TCRs above 1 in 1000 frequency did not change with DPC sensitization.

This sequence originates from a female donor in good health. Some clones in this sample may be carry-over from other donors' samples. The chain carries TRBV18 and TRBJ1-5; D ambiguous. Input material: whole blood. Here the CDR3 DNA reads TGTGCCAGCTCACCATCTGCCGAAACATCCCAGCATTTT. This gives the protein CASSPSAETSQHF. The whole variable domain, remainder taken from reference TRBV18 and TRBJ1-5, is NAGVMQNPRHLVRRRGQEARLRCSPMKGHSHVYWYRQLPEEGLKFMVYLQKENIIDESGMPKERFSAEFPKEGPSILRIQQVVRGDSAAYFCASSPSAETSQHFGDGTRLSIL.